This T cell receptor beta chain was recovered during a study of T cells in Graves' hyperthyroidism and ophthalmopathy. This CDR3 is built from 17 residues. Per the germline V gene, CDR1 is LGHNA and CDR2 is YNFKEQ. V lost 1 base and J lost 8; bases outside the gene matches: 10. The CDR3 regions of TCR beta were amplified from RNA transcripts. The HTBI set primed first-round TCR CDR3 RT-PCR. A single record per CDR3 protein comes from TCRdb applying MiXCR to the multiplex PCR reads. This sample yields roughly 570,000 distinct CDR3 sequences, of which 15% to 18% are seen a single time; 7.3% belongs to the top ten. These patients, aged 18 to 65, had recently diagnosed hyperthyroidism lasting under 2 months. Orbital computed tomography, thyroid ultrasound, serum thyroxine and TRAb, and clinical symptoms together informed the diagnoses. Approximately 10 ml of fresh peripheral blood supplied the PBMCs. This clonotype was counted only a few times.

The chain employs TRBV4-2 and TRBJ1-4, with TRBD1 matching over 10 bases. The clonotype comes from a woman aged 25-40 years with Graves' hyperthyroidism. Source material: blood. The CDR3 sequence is CASSQGRRGTGEEKLFF. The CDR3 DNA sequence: TGTGCCAGCAGCCAAGGGCGACGCGGGACAGGGGAAGAAAAACTGTTTTTT.